What follows are 23 T cell receptor beta chains derived from one specimen sequenced in a study of blood T cell repertoires in COVID-19. Some clones are missing from TCRdb's copy, which holds only in-frame ones; the method was immunoSEQ multiplex PCR. The sample gives hundreds of thousands of clones, around 86% of which show up once; roughly 1.6% is in the top ten. Sequencing was carried out using peripheral blood. These receptors originate from a woman aged 40 to 50 who had recovered from COVID-19.

This chain connects TRBV5-1 to TRBJ1-3; D possibly corresponds to TRBD1 (6 bases). The CDR3 is 18 residues long. The V and J ends lost 0 bases and 0 bases respectively, with 16 bases between them. The germline CDR1 and CDR2 sequences are SGHRS and YFSETQ. CDR3 residues: CASSLGTGKGGSGNTIYF. CDR3 sequence (DNA): TGCGCCAGCAGCTTGGGTACAGGGAAAGGGGGCTCTGGAAACACCATATATTTT.

The gene calls are TRBV6-5 and TRBJ1-1; D is unclear. Trimming shortened V by 4 bases and J by 6 bases, and 15 bases separated the two germline ends. There are 14 residues in the CDR3. CDR1 is MNHEY and CDR2 is SVGAGI in the germline V gene. The CDR3 DNA is TGTGCCAGCAGTTCGGCCAGGCCCAACGCTGAAGCTTTCTTT. It translates to CASSSARPNAEAFF.

V and J are TRBV2 and TRBJ1-1, with no clear D. V was trimmed by 6 bases and J by 3 bases, leaving 14 bases between them. The CDR3 sequence is 14 residues long. Germline V gene data show CDR1 as SNHLY and CDR2 as FYNNEI. The CDR3 DNA reads as TGTGCCAGCAGACGGAGCGGTAGGGACACTGAAGCTTTCTTT. This codes for CASRRSGRDTEAFF. Looking up the rest from reference TRBV2 and TRBJ1-1 gives the full variable domain: EPEVTQTPSHQVTQMGQEVILRCVPISNHLYFYWYRQILGQKVEFLVSFYNNEISEKSEIFDDQFSVERPDGSNFTLKIRSTKLEDSAMYFCASRRSGRDTEAFFGQGTRLTVV.

The gene calls are TRBV27 and TRBJ2-2, with 7 bases aligning to TRBD2. Unmatched junction bases numbered 13, after V lost 5 bases and J lost 4 bases. The CDR3 loop spans 17 amino acids. The germline V gene has CDR1 MNHEY and CDR2 SMNVEV (reference sequence). The CDR3 spells CASSPTSPWGGTGELFF. For the CDR3, the DNA is TGTGCCAGCAGTCCTACCTCGCCTTGGGGGGGCACCGGGGAGCTGTTTTTT.

A single count supports this clone. V usage is TRBV5-6 and J usage is TRBJ2-7, with 10 positions matching TRBD1. The junction had 15 bases not matched to a gene; V was cut back by 0 bases and J by 9 bases. Germline assignment: CDR1 SGHDT and CDR2 YYEEEE. CDR3 length: 17 residues. CDR3 sequence reads: CASSLAPGQGSSRRQYF. The CDR3, as DNA: TGTGCCAGCAGCTTGGCCCCGGGACAGGGGTCTTCGCGCCGGCAGTACTTC.

The V and J genes are TRBV18 and TRBJ1-1; TRBD1 might be the D (5 bases). V dropped 4 bases and J dropped 0 bases, with 9 bases sitting between them. This CDR3 has 14 residues. The germline CDR1 and CDR2 sequences are KGHSH and LQKENI. CDR3 nucleotides: TGTGCCAGCTCACAGGGGTTACTGAACACTGAAGCTTTCTTT. As protein: CASSQGLLNTEAFF.

The chain recombines TRBV30 with TRBJ2-7; D perhaps matches TRBD1 (5 bases). Germline V lookup: CDR1 GTSNPN, CDR2 SVGIG (reference sequence). This CDR3 is built from 13 residues. Trimming removed 0 bases from V and 3 bases from J, with 9 bases in between. The CDR3 DNA is TGTGCCTGGAGTGTAATGGGGCTCTACGAGCAGTACTTC. This sequence encodes CAWSVMGLYEQYF.

This chain links TRBV28 with TRBJ2-7, with a tentative D call TRBD2 (7 bases). The CDR3 consists of 15 residues. V gave up 2 bases and J gave up 7 bases, with 18 bases separating them. Germline V CDR1 and CDR2: MDHEN, SYDVKM. The DNA of the CDR3 is TGTGCCAGCAGTTTAGGGGGGGCAGGCCGTAGGGAGCAGTACTTC. Protein sequence: CASSLGGAGRREQYF.

This sequence joins TRBV11-1 and TRBJ1-1; 8 positions agree with TRBD1. V lost 5 bases and J lost 3; bases outside the gene matches: 8. Germline loops: CDR1 SGHAT, CDR2 FQDESV (reference sequence). The CDR3 length is 15 residues. CDR3 nucleotide sequence: TGTGCCAGCAGCCCCAGACAGGGGTGGGACACTGAAGCTTTCTTT. The encoded protein is CASSPRQGWDTEAFF. Full variable domain (outside the CDR3, taken from reference TRBV11-1 and TRBJ1-1): EAEVAQSPRYKITEKSQAVAFWCDPISGHATLYWYRQILGQGPELLVQFQDESVVDDSQLPKDRFSAERLKGVDSTLKIQPAELGDSAMYLCASSPRQGWDTEAFFGQGTRLTVV.

This sequence joins TRBV4-2 and TRBJ1-6; maybe TRBD1 (5 bases). Looked up from germline, CDR1 is LGHNA and CDR2 is YNFKEQ. Trimming pared 4 bases from V and 8 bases from J, leaving 15 bases between. The CDR3 extends over 15 amino acids. The CDR3 here is CASSRSGGTDSPLHF. In nucleotides, the CDR3 is TGTGCCAGCAGCCGGAGCGGGGGGACGGATTCACCCCTCCACTTT.

The chain combines TRBV5-1 with TRBJ2-5; tentatively, D is TRBD2 (5 bases). CDR1 SGHRS and CDR2 YFSETQ come from the germline V gene. This CDR3 comprises 14 residues. Trimming pared 6 bases from V and 7 bases from J, leaving 19 bases between. The CDR3 loop reads CASTPWDSGMTQYF. The CDR3 nucleotides are TGCGCCAGCACACCTTGGGATTCGGGGATGACCCAGTACTTC.

This chain uses TRBV2 with TRBJ1-1; 9 bases align to TRBD1. The CDR3 has 14 amino acids. With 5 bases clipped from V and 5 bases from J, the junction kept 6 bases outside the gene matches. Germline V gene lookup returns CDR1 SNHLY and CDR2 FYNNEI. CDR3 DNA sequence: TGTGCCAGCAGTCAGTACGGGACAGGGACTGAAGCTTTCTTT. Translated, it gives CASSQYGTGTEAFF.

This chain connects TRBV5-4 to TRBJ1-2; 7 nucleotides agree with TRBD1. J lost 3 bases, V lost 3 bases, and 11 bases had no gene match. Germline V lookup: CDR1 SGHNT, CDR2 YYREEE (reference sequence). The CDR3 spans 16 residues. CDR3 bases: TGTGCCAGCAGCTCGAGGGACAGTCGCCAATACTATGGCTACACCTTC. Its protein product is CASSSRDSRQYYGYTF.

The chain is built from TRBV5-1 and TRBJ2-7; no definite D call. The CDR3 is made up of 13 amino acids. The germline V and J ends were trimmed by 1 base and 1 base, with 6 bases remaining between them. Germline V lookup: CDR1 SGHRS, CDR2 YFSETQ. CDR3 in amino acids: CASSLSTSYEQYF. CDR3 nucleotide sequence: TGCGCCAGCAGCTTGTCGACTTCCTACGAGCAGTACTTC.

This chain links TRBV10-3 with TRBJ1-6, with D possibly TRBD1 on 6 matching bases. V lost 7 bases, J lost 7 bases, and 11 bases lay in between. CDR1 and CDR2 (germline): ENHRY, SYGVKD. CDR3 length: 13 residues. CDR3 sequence: CAITPQGNSPLHF. CDR3 bases: TGTGCCATCACCCCACAGGGAAATTCACCCCTCCACTTT.

For this clone: Distinct nucleotide sequences in the sample also encode this CDR3. This chain links TRBV9 with TRBJ2-5; 7 nucleotides agree with TRBD2. Germline V CDR1 and CDR2: SGDLS, YYNGEE. CDR3 length equals 14 residues. The V gene end was trimmed by 0 bases and the J gene end by 1 base; junction bases not matched to a gene: 0. The CDR3, as DNA: TGTGCCAGCAGCGTAGGCGGGAGCCAAGAGACCCAGTACTTC. Translating it yields CASSVGGSQETQYF.

This clone was counted a few times. This chain's CDR3 is CASSQPPTGTSAGYNEQFF. In DNA, the CDR3 is TGCGCCAGCAGCCAACCACCTACCGGGACTAGCGCCGGCTACAATGAGCAGTTCTTC. The gene calls are TRBV4-1 and TRBJ2-1; 10 bases fit TRBD2. The CDR3 consists of 19 residues. Germline CDR1 and CDR2: MGHRA and YSYEKL. With 2 bases clipped from V and 3 bases from J, the junction kept 13 bases outside the gene matches.

The chain employs TRBV11-3 and TRBJ2-2, with D possibly being TRBD2 (6 bases). V was shortened by 6 bases and J by 4 bases, with 15 bases between the two germline ends. The V gene's germline CDR1 is SGHNT and CDR2 YENEEA. The CDR3 totals 15 residues. The DNA of the CDR3 is TGTGCCAGCAGGCAGTCCGGGACTCTCACCGGGGAGCTGTTTTTT. This sequence encodes CASRQSGTLTGELFF.

V and J are TRBV4-3 and TRBJ1-1, with no clear D. Germline loops: CDR1 LGHNA, CDR2 YSLEER. The germline V and J ends were trimmed by 0 bases and 0 bases, with 14 bases remaining between them. The CDR3 contains 17 residues. The CDR3, as DNA: TGCGCCAGCAGCCAAGATAGCCAGAGTCTGATGAACACTGAAGCTTTCTTT. Protein: CASSQDSQSLMNTEAFF.

This clone was counted a single time. This sequence joins TRBV9 and TRBJ2-7, with D perhaps matching TRBD1 (5 bases). The V and J ends lost 0 bases and 5 bases respectively, with 15 bases between them. Germline assignment: CDR1 SGDLS and CDR2 YYNGEE. This CDR3 comprises 15 residues. The CDR3 protein is CASSVGQGSLDEQYF. The CDR3 nucleotides read TGTGCCAGCAGCGTAGGGCAGGGATCCCTCGACGAGCAGTACTTC. Drawing the rest from reference TRBV9 and TRBJ2-7, the complete variable domain is DSGVTQTPKHLITATGQRVTLRCSPRSGDLSVYWYQQSLDQGLQFLIQYYNGEERAKGNILERFSAQQFPDLHSELNLSSLELGDSALYFCASSVGQGSLDEQYFGPGTRLTVT.

This clone was recorded only once. This chain uses TRBV5-1 with TRBJ1-3, with D maybe TRBD1 (6 bases). Deletions cut 1 base from V and 4 bases from J, with 15 bases between. In germline, CDR1 is SGHRS, CDR2 YFSETQ. The CDR3 totals 16 residues. The DNA for the CDR3 is TGCGCCAGCAGCTTGTCTATCCCAGGGGTGGGAAACACCATATATTTT. It specifies CASSLSIPGVGNTIYF.

The chain has TRBV13 and TRBJ2-5; a possible D gene is TRBD2 (7 bases). This CDR3 is built from 16 residues. Germline assignment: CDR1 PRHDT and CDR2 FYEKMQ (reference sequence). V dropped 2 bases and J dropped 2 bases, with 15 bases sitting between them. The CDR3 coding sequence is TGTGCCAGCAGCTTAACTGGGGGGGCCGTACAAGAGACCCAGTACTTC. It encodes CASSLTGGAVQETQYF.

The rearrangement links TRBV6-2 or TRBV6-3 to TRBJ1-1; D gene uncertain. Trimming stripped 2 bases from V and 7 bases from J, with 5 bases between. The CDR3 spans 11 residues. CDR1 is MNHEY, CDR2 SVGEGT, per germline. CDR3 residues: CASSYPGEAFF. The DNA for the CDR3 is TGTGCCAGCAGTTACCCGGGTGAAGCTTTCTTT.